The 4 T cell receptor beta chains reported below all come from one sample, sequenced in a study of blood T cell repertoires in COVID-19. Data came from immunoSEQ multiplex PCR; TCRdb stores just in-frame clones and leaves some out. The sample contains 80,000 to 95,000 clones, about 80% of which appear only once. Sequenced sample: peripheral blood. These receptors were taken from a woman in her 50s with acute or convalescent COVID-19.

The rearrangement links TRBV19 to TRBJ2-1; 12 bases are a match to TRBD2. The CDR3 length is 15 residues. Germline loops: CDR1 LNHDA, CDR2 SQIVND (reference sequence). The trim removed 3 bases at V and 11 bases at J, leaving 8 bases unmatched. DNA for the CDR3: TGTGCCAGTAGTATCTCTAGCGGGGGGGCCAGTCAGCAGTTCTTC. Its protein product is CASSISSGGASQQFF. The entire variable domain, with the rest obtained from reference TRBV19 and TRBJ2-1, is as follows: DGGITQSPKYLFRKEGQNVTLSCEQNLNHDAMYWYRQDPGQGLRLIYYSQIVNDFQKGDIAEGYSVSREKKESFPLTVTSAQKNPTAFYLCASSISSGGASQQFFGPGTRLTVL.

This chain uses TRBV7-2 with TRBJ1-6; TRBD1 agrees at 8 bases. J lost 9 bases, V lost 5 bases, and 3 bases had no gene match. The CDR3 sequence is 13 residues long. Germline values: CDR1 SGHTA, CDR2 FQGNSA. The CDR3 DNA sequence: TGTGCCAGCAGCCAAGGACAGGGTTCACCCCTCCACTTT. Amino acid sequence: CASSQGQGSPLHF.

The chain carries TRBV28 and TRBJ1-2; D is unclear. The germline V gene encodes CDR1 MDHEN and CDR2 SYDVKM. CDR3 length equals 11 residues. Trimming removed 7 bases from V and 5 bases from J, with 8 bases in between. The DNA of the CDR3 is TGTGCCAGCATGGTCGAGTATGGCTACACCTTC. This gives the protein CASMVEYGYTF.

Points on this clone: This same CDR3 is encoded by further DNA sequences in the sample. The chain is built from TRBV12-3 or TRBV12-4 and TRBJ1-1; D call uncertain. Deletions cut 6 bases from V and 0 bases from J, with 5 bases between. The CDR3 loop spans 12 amino acids. The chain's CDR3 is CASSLLNTEAFF. The DNA for the CDR3 is TGTGCCAGCAGCCTCCTGAACACTGAAGCTTTCTTT.